This T cell receptor beta chain was recovered during a study of blood T cell repertoires in COVID-19. On the study more broadly: The United States, Italy and Spain supplied acute and convalescent COVID-19 samples.

V was clipped by 2 bases and J by 0 bases; unmatched bases: 6. The length of the CDR3 is 19 residues. Germline V CDR1 and CDR2: SGHRS, YFSETQ. Measured with immunoSEQ multiplex PCR; TCRdb has only the in-frame clones, and not every one. The repertoire holds 200,000 or so clones, with 86% as singletons. Sequenced: PBMCs or T cells enriched from blood (not recorded which). J is TRBJ2-2 and V is TRBV5-1, with 14 bases aligning to TRBD2. This TCR came from a woman aged 40 to 50 with acute COVID-19. CDR3 loop: CASSFFGTSGSPNTGELFF. In DNA, the CDR3 is TGCGCCAGCAGCTTCTTTGGGACTAGCGGGAGTCCGAACACCGGGGAGCTGTTTTTT.